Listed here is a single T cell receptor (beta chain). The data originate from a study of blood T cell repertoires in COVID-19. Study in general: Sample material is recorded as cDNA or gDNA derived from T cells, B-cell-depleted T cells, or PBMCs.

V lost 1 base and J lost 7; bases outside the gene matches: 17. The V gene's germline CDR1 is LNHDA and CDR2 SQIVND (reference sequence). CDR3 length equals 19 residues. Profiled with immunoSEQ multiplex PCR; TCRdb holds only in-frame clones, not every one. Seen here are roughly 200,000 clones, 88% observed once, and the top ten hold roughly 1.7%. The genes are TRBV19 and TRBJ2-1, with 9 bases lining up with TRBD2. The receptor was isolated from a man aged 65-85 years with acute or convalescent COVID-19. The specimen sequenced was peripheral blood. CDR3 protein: CASSIALSDASGRKNEQFF. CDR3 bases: TGTGCCAGTAGTATAGCCCTGTCGGACGCGAGCGGGAGGAAGAATGAGCAGTTCTTC.